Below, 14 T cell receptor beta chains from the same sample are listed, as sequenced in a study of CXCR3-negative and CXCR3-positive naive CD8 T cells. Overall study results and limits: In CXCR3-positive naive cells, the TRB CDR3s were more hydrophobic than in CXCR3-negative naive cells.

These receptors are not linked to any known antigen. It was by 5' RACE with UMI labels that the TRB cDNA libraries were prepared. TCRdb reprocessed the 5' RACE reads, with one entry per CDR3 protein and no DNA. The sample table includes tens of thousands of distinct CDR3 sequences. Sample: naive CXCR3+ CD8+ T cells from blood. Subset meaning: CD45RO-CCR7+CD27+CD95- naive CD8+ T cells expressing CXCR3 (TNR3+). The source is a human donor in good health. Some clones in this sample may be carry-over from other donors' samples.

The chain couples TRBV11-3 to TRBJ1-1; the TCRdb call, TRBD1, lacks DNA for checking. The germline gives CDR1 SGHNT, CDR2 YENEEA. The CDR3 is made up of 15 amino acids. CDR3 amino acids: CASSLKTGMNTEAFF.

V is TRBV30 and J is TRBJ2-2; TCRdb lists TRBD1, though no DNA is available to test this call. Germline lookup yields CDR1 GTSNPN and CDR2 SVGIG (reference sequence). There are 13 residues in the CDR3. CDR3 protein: CAIGRRNTGELFF.

The CDR3 sequence: CATSREQGGGADNEQFF. The J gene is TRBJ2-1, the V gene TRBV15; TCRdb selects TRBD2, and the lack of DNA leaves this call unchecked. The CDR3 totals 17 residues. CDR1 is LNHNV, CDR2 YYDKDF, per germline (reference sequence).

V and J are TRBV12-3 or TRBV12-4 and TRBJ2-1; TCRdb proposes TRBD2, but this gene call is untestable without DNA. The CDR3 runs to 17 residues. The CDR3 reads CASTSRLTQREGNEQFF.

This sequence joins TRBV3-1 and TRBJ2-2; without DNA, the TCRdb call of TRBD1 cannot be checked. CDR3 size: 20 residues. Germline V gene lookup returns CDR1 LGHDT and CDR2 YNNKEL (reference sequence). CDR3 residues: CASSQKNGQDRGPNTGELFF. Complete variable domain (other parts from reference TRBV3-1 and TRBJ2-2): DTAVSQTPKYLVTQMGNDKSIKCEQNLGHDTMYWYKQDSKKFLKIMFSYNNKELIINETVPNRFSPKSPDKAHLNLHINSLELGDSAVYFCASSQKNGQDRGPNTGELFFGEGSRLTVL.

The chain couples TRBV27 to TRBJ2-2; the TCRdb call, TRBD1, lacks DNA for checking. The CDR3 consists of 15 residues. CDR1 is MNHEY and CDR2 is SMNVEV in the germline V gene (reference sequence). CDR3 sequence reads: CASSPTGFGTGELFF.

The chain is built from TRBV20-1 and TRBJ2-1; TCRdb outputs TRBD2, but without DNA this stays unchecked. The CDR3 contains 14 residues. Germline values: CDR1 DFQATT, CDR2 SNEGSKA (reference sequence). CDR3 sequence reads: CSARGEREHNEQFF.

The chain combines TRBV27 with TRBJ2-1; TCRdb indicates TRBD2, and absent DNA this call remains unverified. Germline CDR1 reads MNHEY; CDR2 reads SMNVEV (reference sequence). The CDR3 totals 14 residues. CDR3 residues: CASTTSGGAHEQFF.

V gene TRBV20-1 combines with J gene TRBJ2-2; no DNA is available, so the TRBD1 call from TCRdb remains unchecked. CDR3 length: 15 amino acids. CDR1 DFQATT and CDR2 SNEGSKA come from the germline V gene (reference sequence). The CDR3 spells CSARGTGRNTGELFF.

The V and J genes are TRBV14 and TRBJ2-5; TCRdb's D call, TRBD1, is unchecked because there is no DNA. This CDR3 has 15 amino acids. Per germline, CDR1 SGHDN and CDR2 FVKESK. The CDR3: CASSQVKGAWETQYF.

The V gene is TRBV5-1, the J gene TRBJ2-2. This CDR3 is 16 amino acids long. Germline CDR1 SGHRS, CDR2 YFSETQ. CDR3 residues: CASSLYPTVSTGELFF.

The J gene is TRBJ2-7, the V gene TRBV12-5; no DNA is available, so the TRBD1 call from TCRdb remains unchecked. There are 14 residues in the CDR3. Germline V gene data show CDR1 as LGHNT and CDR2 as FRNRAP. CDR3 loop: CASGPGQASYEQYF.

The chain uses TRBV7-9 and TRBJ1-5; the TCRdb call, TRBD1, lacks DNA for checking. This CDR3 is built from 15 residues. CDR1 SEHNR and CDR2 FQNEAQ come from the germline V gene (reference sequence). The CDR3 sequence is CASSAAGGEGQPQHF.

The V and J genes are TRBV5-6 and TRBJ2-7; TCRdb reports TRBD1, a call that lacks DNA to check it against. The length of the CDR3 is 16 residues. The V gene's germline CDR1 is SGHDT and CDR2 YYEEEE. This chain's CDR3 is CASSSQGQGALAEQYF. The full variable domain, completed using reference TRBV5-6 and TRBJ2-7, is DAGVTQSPTHLIKTRGQQVTLRCSPKSGHDTVSWYQQALGQGPQFIFQYYEEEERQRGNFPDRFSGHQFPNYSSELNVNALLLGDSALYLCASSSQGQGALAEQYFGPGTRLTVT.